The source of this T cell receptor (beta chain) is a study of breast tumors, draining lymph nodes, adjacent tissues. TCRdb fed the multiplex PCR reads into MiXCR, producing one record per CDR3 protein. The table records approximately 150,000 distinct CDR3 sequences, around a third of them present only once. Samples came from axillary lymph nodes draining the breast cancer. In regard to this clonotype: Its antigen is still unknown.

Germline V CDR1 and CDR2: KGHDR, SFDVKD. With 8 bases clipped from V and 3 bases from J, the junction kept 7 bases outside the gene matches. The CDR3 covers 15 residues. Study-wide results and limits: Most tumor T cells seemingly derive from lymph node, then expand in tumor. Tumor T cell lymph node origin was a supported hypothesis, not proven. Compared with lymph nodes, tumors were less diverse; compared with nontumor tissue, more.

The chain is built from TRBV24-1 and TRBJ2-2; 8 positions agree with TRBD1. The sequencing sample was made of axillary lymph node tissue. The receptor was derived from a female donor with breast cancer. Some clones in this sample may be carry-over from other donors' samples. The CDR3 DNA reads TGTGCCACCATTTCAGGACAGGGCGACACCGGGGAGCTGTTTTTT. Translated, it gives CATISGQGDTGELFF.